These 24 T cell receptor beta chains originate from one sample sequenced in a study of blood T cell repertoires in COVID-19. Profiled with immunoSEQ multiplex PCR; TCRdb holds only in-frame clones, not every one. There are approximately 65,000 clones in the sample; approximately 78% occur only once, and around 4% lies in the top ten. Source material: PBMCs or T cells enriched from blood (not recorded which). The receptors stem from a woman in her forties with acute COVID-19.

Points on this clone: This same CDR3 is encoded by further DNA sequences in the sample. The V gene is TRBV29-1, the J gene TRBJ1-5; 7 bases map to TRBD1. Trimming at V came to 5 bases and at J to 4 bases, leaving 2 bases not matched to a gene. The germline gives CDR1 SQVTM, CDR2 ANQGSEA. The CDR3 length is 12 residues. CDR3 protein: CSVRQGNQPQHF. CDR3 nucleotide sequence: TGCAGCGTTAGACAGGGAAATCAGCCCCAGCATTTT.

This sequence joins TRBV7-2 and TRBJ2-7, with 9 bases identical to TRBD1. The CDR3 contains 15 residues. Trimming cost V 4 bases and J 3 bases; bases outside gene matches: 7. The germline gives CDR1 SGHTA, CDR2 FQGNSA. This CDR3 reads CASSYDRGIRYEQYF. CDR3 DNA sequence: TGTGCCAGCAGCTACGACAGGGGGATTCGCTACGAGCAGTACTTC.

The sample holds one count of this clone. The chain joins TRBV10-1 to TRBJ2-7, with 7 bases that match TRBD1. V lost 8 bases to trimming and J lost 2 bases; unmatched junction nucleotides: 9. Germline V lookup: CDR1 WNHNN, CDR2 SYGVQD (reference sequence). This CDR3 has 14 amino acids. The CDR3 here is CASVPGTATYEQYV. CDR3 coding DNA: TGCGCCAGCGTACCCGGGACAGCCACCTACGAGCAGTACGTC.

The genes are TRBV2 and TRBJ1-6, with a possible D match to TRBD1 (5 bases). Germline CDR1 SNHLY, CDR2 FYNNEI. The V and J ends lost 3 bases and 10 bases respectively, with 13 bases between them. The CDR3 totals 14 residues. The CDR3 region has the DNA TGTGCCAGCAGTGATCTAGGGGCACGGTCACCCCTCCACTTT. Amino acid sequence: CASSDLGARSPLHF.

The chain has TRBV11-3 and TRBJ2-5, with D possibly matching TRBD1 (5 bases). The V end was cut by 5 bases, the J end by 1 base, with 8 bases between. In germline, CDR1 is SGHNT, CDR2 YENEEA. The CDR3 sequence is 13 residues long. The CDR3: CASSRQTQETQYF. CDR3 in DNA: TGTGCCAGCAGCCGACAGACCCAAGAGACCCAGTACTTC.

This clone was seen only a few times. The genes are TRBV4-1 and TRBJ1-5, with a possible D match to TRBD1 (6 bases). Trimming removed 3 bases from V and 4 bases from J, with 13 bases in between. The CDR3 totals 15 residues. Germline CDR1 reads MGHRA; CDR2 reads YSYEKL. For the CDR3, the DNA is TGCGCCAGCAGCCATGCAGACAGGCATAATCAGCCCCAGCATTTT. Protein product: CASSHADRHNQPQHF.

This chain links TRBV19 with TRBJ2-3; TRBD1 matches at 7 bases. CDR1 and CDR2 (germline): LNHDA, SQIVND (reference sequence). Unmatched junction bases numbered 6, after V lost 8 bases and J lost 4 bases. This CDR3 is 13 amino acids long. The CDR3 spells CASRRGSSDTQYF. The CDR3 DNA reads TGTGCCAGTCGCAGGGGGAGTTCAGATACGCAGTATTTT.

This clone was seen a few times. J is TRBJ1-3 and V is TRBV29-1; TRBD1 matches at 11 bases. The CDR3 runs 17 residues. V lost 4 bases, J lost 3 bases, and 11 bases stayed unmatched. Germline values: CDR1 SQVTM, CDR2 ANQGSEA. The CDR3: CSVGAWGQGVNGNTIYF. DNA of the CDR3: TGCAGCGTTGGGGCATGGGGACAGGGGGTAAATGGAAACACCATATATTTT.

The DNA for the CDR3 is TGTGCCAGCAGTGAATTTGGCAGGGTAATTTCACCCCTCCACTTT. Protein: CASSEFGRVISPLHF. This sequence joins TRBV6-1 and TRBJ1-6; D may be TRBD1 (5 bases). CDR3 length: 15 residues. The V end lost 2 bases, the J end lost 9 bases, and 14 bases lay between the germline ends. Germline-derived CDR1 and CDR2 are MNHNS and SASEGT.

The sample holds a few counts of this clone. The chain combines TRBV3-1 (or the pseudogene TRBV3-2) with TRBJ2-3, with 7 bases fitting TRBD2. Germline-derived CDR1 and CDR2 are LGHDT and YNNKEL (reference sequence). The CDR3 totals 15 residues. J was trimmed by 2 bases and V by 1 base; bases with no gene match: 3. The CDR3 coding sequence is TGTGCCAGCAGCCAAGGGGCGGGAGACACAGATACGCAGTATTTT. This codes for CASSQGAGDTDTQYF.

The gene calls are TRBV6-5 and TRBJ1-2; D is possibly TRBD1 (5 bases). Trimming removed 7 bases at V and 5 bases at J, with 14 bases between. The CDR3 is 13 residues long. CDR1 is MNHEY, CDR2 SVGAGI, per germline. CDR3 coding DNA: TGTGCCAGCAATAAAGGGGCGGTATATGGCTACACCTTC. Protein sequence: CASNKGAVYGYTF.

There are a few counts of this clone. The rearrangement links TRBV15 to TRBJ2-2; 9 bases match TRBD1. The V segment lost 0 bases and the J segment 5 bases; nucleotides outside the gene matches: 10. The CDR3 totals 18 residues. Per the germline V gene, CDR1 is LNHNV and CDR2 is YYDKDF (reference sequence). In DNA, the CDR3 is TGTGCCACCAGCAGAGATTCCGGGGACAGGGAGACGACCGGGGAGCTGTTTTTT. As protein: CATSRDSGDRETTGELFF. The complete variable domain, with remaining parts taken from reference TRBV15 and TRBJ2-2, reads DAMVIQNPRYQVTQFGKPVTLSCSQTLNHNVMYWYQQKSSQAPKLLFHYYDKDFNNEADTPDNFQSRRPNTSFCFLDIRSPGLGDTAMYLCATSRDSGDRETTGELFFGEGSRLTVL.

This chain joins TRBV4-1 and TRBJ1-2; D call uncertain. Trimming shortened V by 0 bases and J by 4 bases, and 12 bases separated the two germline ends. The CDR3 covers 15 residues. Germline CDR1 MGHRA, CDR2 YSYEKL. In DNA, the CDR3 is TGCGCCAGCAGCCAAGAGGCGGGGTCTCGCTATGGCTACACCTTC. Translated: CASSQEAGSRYGYTF.

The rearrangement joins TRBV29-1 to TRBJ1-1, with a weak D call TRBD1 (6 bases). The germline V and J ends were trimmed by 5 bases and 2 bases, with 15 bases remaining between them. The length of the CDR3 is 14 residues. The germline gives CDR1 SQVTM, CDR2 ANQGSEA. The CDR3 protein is CSVYAGTTNTEAFF. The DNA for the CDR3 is TGCAGCGTTTATGCCGGGACAACTAACACTGAAGCTTTCTTT.

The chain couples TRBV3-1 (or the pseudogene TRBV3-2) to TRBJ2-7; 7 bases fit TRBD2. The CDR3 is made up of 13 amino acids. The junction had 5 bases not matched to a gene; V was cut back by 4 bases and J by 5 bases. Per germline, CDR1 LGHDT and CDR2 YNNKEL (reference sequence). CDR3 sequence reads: CASSLFGGNEQYF. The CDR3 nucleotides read TGTGCCAGCAGCCTCTTCGGGGGGAACGAGCAGTACTTC.

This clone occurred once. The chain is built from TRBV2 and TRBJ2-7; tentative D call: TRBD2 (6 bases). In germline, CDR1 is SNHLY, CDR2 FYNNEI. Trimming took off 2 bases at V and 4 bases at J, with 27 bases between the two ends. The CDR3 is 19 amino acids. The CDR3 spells CASSEREAWIQVGEYEQYF. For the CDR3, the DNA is TGTGCCAGCAGTGAAAGGGAGGCCTGGATCCAAGTCGGGGAATACGAGCAGTACTTC.

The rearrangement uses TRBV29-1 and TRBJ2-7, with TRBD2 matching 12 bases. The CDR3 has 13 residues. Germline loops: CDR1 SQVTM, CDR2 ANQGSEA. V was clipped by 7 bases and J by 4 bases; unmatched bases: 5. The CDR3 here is CSAASGRAYEQYF. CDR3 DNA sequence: TGCAGCGCAGCTAGCGGGAGGGCGTACGAGCAGTACTTC.

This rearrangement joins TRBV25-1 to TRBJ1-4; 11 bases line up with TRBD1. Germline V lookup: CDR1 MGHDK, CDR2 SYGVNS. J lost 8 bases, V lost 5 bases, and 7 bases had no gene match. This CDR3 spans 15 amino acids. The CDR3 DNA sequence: TGTGCCAGCAGTCCCGGGACAGGGGGAGGCGAAAAACTGTTTTTT. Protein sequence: CASSPGTGGGEKLFF.

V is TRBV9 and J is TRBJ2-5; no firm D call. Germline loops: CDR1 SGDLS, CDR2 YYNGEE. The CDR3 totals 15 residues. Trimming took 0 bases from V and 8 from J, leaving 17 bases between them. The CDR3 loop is CASSVASGNPITQYF. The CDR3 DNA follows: TGTGCCAGCAGCGTAGCTTCAGGAAACCCCATCACCCAGTACTTC.

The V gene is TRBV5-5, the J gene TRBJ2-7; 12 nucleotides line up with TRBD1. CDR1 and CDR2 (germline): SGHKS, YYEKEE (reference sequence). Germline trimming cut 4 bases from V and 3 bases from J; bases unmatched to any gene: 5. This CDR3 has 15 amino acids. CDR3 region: CASSTGTGGLYEQYV. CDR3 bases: TGTGCCAGCAGCACCGGGACAGGGGGCCTCTACGAGCAGTACGTC.

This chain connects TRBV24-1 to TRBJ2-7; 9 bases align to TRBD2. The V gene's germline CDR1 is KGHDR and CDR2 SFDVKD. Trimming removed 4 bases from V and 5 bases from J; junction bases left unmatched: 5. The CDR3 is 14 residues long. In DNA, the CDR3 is TGTGCCACCAGTGAAAGCGGGAGGAGGGACGAGCAGTACTTC. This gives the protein CATSESGRRDEQYF.

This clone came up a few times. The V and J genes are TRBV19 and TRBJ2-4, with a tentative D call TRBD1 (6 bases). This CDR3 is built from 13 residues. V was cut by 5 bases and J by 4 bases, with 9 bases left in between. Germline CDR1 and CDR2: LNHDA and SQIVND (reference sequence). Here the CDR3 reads CASSQQGKNIQYF. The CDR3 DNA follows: TGTGCCAGTAGTCAGCAGGGGAAAAACATTCAGTACTTC. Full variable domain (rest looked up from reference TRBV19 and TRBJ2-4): DGGITQSPKYLFRKEGQNVTLSCEQNLNHDAMYWYRQDPGQGLRLIYYSQIVNDFQKGDIAEGYSVSREKKESFPLTVTSAQKNPTAFYLCASSQQGKNIQYFGAGTRLSVL.

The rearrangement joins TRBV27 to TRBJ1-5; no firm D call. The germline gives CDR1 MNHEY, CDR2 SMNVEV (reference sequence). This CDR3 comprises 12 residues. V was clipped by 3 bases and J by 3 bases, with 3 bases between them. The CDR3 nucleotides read TGTGCCAGCAGTTTCCACAATCAGCCCCAGCATTTT. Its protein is CASSFHNQPQHF.

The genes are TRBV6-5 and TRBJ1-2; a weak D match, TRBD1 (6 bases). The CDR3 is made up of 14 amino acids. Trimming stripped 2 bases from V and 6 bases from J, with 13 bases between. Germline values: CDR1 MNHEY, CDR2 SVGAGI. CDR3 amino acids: CASSYLGRGDGYTF. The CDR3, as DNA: TGTGCCAGCAGTTACCTTGGCAGGGGTGATGGCTACACCTTC.